The 26 T cell receptor beta chains reported below all come from one sample, sequenced in a study of T-cell memory formation after mild COVID-19. TCRdb recomputed calls from the 5' RACE reads with MiXCR, one row per CDR3 protein. The sample consists of around 320,000 distinct CDR3 sequences, approximately 27% of them appearing once. The source material was PBMCs or a T cell subset sorted from them (not recorded which). The receptors were gathered from an adult woman who had mild COVID-19 (a few samples of this study predate the infection). Cell type and time point are not known.

The gene calls are TRBV18 and TRBJ2-7; tentatively, D is TRBD1 (6 bases). The length of the CDR3 is 14 residues. Trimming shortened V by 3 bases and J by 0 bases, and 9 bases separated the two germline ends. Per the germline V gene, CDR1 is KGHSH and CDR2 is LQKENI. The CDR3 DNA reads as TGTGCCAGCTCACCGGGACACGGCTCCTACGAGCAGTACTTC. Its protein is CASSPGHGSYEQYF.

This clonotype showed up just a few times. This rearrangement joins TRBV20-1 to TRBJ2-7; maybe TRBD1 (7 bases). The V end was cut by 3 bases, the J end by 4 bases, with 16 bases between. Germline CDR1 is DFQATT and CDR2 is SNEGSKA (reference sequence). CDR3 length: 14 residues. The CDR3 loop is CSARGGRDSYEQYF. In nucleotides, the CDR3 is TGCAGTGCTAGGGGGGGCCGGGACAGTTACGAGCAGTACTTC.

This clonotype showed up just a few times. The genes are TRBV5-1 and TRBJ2-3; D is uncertain. Germline V lookup: CDR1 SGHRS, CDR2 YFSETQ. The V end lost 5 bases, the J end lost 0 bases, and 13 bases lay between the germline ends. This CDR3 comprises 15 residues. The CDR3 spells CASSSSVPSTDTQYF. CDR3 DNA: TGCGCCAGCAGTTCCAGCGTCCCTAGCACAGATACGCAGTATTTT.

The chain is built from TRBV6-6 and TRBJ2-7, with 8 bases lining up with TRBD1. The CDR3 totals 13 residues. CDR1 is MNHNY, CDR2 SVGAGI, per germline (reference sequence). V was pared by 6 bases and J by 7 bases, with 8 bases of the junction left unmatched. The CDR3 bases are TGTGCCAGCAGAACTCGACAGGGGAAAGAGCAGTACTTC. It is translated as CASRTRQGKEQYF.

This sequence joins TRBV6-1 and TRBJ2-7, with no clear D. The V gene's germline CDR1 is MNHNS and CDR2 SASEGT. CDR3 size: 14 residues. V was trimmed by 5 bases and J by 3 bases, leaving 14 bases between them. The CDR3 spells CASSSRAFSYEQYF. The CDR3 DNA follows: TGTGCCAGCAGTAGCCGGGCTTTTAGCTACGAGCAGTACTTC.

The CDR3 nucleotides read TGTGCCAGCAGGTGGAGGGGGACCACCACCAATGAAAAACTGTTTTTT. Translating gives CASRWRGTTTNEKLFF. The rearrangement joins TRBV12-3 or TRBV12-4 to TRBJ1-4, with D maybe TRBD1 (6 bases). CDR3 length: 16 residues. Trimming removed 6 bases at V and 5 bases at J, with 19 bases between.

In this sample, this clonotype turned up a few times. The rearrangement links TRBV3-1 to TRBJ1-1; 8 bases match TRBD1. Losses at the gene ends were 3 bases for V and 5 bases for J; bases not matched to a gene: 14. Germline V gene sequence: CDR1 LGHDT, CDR2 YNNKEL (reference sequence). The length of the CDR3 is 17 residues. The CDR3: CASSQGQVDLTRTEAFF. The CDR3 region has the DNA TGTGCCAGCAGCCAGGGACAGGTCGACCTCACGAGGACTGAAGCTTTCTTT.

This clonotype was picked up a small number of times. This chain connects TRBV7-2 to TRBJ2-1; 13 bases match TRBD2. Germline CDR1 SGHTA, CDR2 FQGNSA. The CDR3 covers 16 residues. The V segment lost 5 bases and the J segment 9 bases; nucleotides outside the gene matches: 10. CDR3 loop: CASSPLLAGGPSEQFF. DNA of the CDR3: TGTGCCAGCAGCCCATTACTAGCGGGAGGGCCCAGTGAGCAGTTCTTC.

This clonotype has more than one count but fewer than ten. The chain has TRBV11-2 and TRBJ2-3, with D possibly being TRBD2 (7 bases). The germline gives CDR1 SGHAT, CDR2 FQNNGV. Trimming pared 5 bases from V and 4 bases from J, leaving 19 bases between. The CDR3 consists of 16 residues. CDR3 sequence (DNA): TGTGCCAGCAGCCCTCCGTTATGGGGGGGCCCAGATACGCAGTATTTT. Protein sequence: CASSPPLWGGPDTQYF.

The chain couples TRBV7-2 to TRBJ1-1, with 8 bases identical to TRBD1. J was trimmed by 2 bases and V by 4 bases; bases with no gene match: 3. Germline values: CDR1 SGHTA, CDR2 FQGNSA. This CDR3 is built from 14 residues. The CDR3 sequence: CASSWGQVNTEAFF. DNA of the CDR3: TGTGCCAGCAGCTGGGGACAGGTAAACACTGAAGCTTTCTTT.

The genes are TRBV12-3 or TRBV12-4 and TRBJ2-5, with a possible D match to TRBD2 (6 bases). The CDR3 contains 14 residues. The V end was cut by 8 bases, the J end by 5 bases, with 18 bases between. CDR3 coding DNA: TGTGCCAGCCGGGGGACCCCACCTGTCGAGACCCAGTACTTC. Translating gives CASRGTPPVETQYF.

This clonotype was picked up a small number of times. The chain employs TRBV20-1 and TRBJ2-7; no clear D. CDR1 is DFQATT, CDR2 SNEGSKA, per germline (reference sequence). V shed 6 bases and J shed 11 bases, with 17 bases lying between them. This CDR3 region has 11 residues. CDR3 bases: TGCAGTGCCGAAGAGAGGTTTCAGGAGTACTTC. This gives the protein CSAEERFQEYF.

This clonotype was found once. J is TRBJ2-3 and V is TRBV5-1; TRBD2 aligns across 11 bases. The germline V gene encodes CDR1 SGHRS and CDR2 YFSETQ. J was trimmed by 0 bases and V by 5 bases; bases with no gene match: 8. This CDR3 has 17 amino acids. The CDR3 sequence: CASSSRLAGLSTDTQYF. CDR3 coding DNA: TGCGCCAGCAGTTCTAGACTAGCGGGGCTTAGCACAGATACGCAGTATTTT.

This clonotype was seen a few times. The rearrangement joins TRBV20-1 to TRBJ1-1; D is possibly TRBD1 (5 bases). The CDR3 contains 11 residues. From germline, CDR1 is DFQATT and CDR2 SNEGSKA (reference sequence). Trimming took 4 bases from V and 4 from J, leaving 7 bases between them. The CDR3 reads CSAKGSTEAFF. The CDR3 DNA reads as TGCAGTGCTAAGGGGAGCACTGAAGCTTTCTTT.

This clonotype was counted a few times. This chain links TRBV28 with TRBJ1-2; D gene unclear. Per the germline V gene, CDR1 is MDHEN and CDR2 is SYDVKM. This CDR3 contains 15 residues. The germline V and J ends were trimmed by 5 bases and 0 bases, with 13 bases remaining between them. The CDR3 nucleotides read TGTGCCAGCAGTGTGTCGGGTCTAACTAACTATGGCTACACCTTC. This codes for CASSVSGLTNYGYTF.

The gene calls are TRBV2 and TRBJ2-7; TRBD1 or TRBD2 may be the D gene (6 bases each). This CDR3 contains 13 residues. Germline loops: CDR1 SNHLY, CDR2 FYNNEI. Between the trimmed V and J ends, which lost 1 base and 6 bases, there was a span of 10 bases. The CDR3 nucleotides are TGTGCCAGCAGTGAAGAGGGGGGTGGCGAGCAGTACTTC. Encoded protein: CASSEEGGGEQYF.

The chain joins TRBV19 to TRBJ1-4; 12 bases map to TRBD1. The CDR3 is 16 residues long. With V trimmed by 6 bases and J by 1 base, 3 bases remained unmatched. Germline CDR1 is LNHDA and CDR2 is SQIVND (reference sequence). CDR3 sequence reads: CASRGQGARTNEKLFF. Written as DNA, the CDR3 is TGTGCCAGTAGGGGACAGGGGGCTCGAACTAATGAAAAACTGTTTTTT.

This clonotype occurred a few times. V gene TRBV7-9 combines with J gene TRBJ2-3; no firm D call. The CDR3 covers 13 residues. Trimming pared 5 bases from V and 1 base from J, leaving 7 bases between. Looked up from germline, CDR1 is SEHNR and CDR2 is FQNEAQ (reference sequence). The CDR3 loop is CASSPTGTDTQYF. CDR3 bases: TGTGCCAGCAGCCCTACCGGCACAGATACGCAGTATTTT.

The J gene is TRBJ1-5, the V gene TRBV20-1; D unresolved. CDR3 size: 15 residues. V was cut by 0 bases and J by 6 bases, with 15 bases left in between. CDR1 is DFQATT, CDR2 SNEGSKA, per germline (reference sequence). The CDR3 DNA is TGCAGTGCTAGAGATCCTCGGGGAGCGGGTCAGCCCCAGCATTTT. It encodes CSARDPRGAGQPQHF.

The V gene is TRBV20-1, the J gene TRBJ2-7; 10 nucleotides line up with TRBD2. CDR1 is DFQATT, CDR2 SNEGSKA, per germline (reference sequence). The CDR3 runs 18 residues. Trimming cost V 0 bases and J 1 base; bases outside gene matches: 12. Here the CDR3 reads CSARELGVAGGASYEQYF. The CDR3 DNA is TGCAGTGCTAGAGAATTGGGAGTAGCGGGGGGCGCATCCTACGAGCAGTACTTC.

V and J are TRBV27 and TRBJ1-2, with TRBD1 matching 9 bases. CDR3 length equals 16 residues. Looked up from germline, CDR1 is MNHEY and CDR2 is SMNVEV (reference sequence). J gave up 4 bases and V 6 bases, and 12 bases lay outside the gene matches. CDR3 bases: TGTGCCAGCAGCCCGCGACGGGACAGGGCATCCTATGGCTACACCTTC. It specifies CASSPRRDRASYGYTF.

The chain is built from TRBV28 and TRBJ2-7, with D perhaps TRBD1 or TRBD2 (5 bases each). In germline, CDR1 is MDHEN, CDR2 SYDVKM. V lost 5 bases to trimming and J lost 2 bases, with 10 bases between them. This CDR3 spans 13 amino acids. The CDR3 is CASSQGPTYEQYF. As DNA, the CDR3 is TGTGCCAGCAGTCAGGGACCAACCTACGAGCAGTACTTC.

The chain joins TRBV4-1 to TRBJ1-1, with a possible D match to TRBD1 (6 bases). There are 16 residues in the CDR3. Germline CDR1 is MGHRA and CDR2 is YSYEKL. V lost 5 bases and J lost 5, with 21 bases in between. Here the CDR3 DNA reads TGCGCCAGCAGCAACAAACGGGGGCGTTGGGATACTGAAGCTTTCTTT. Encoded protein: CASSNKRGRWDTEAFF.

The gene calls are TRBV4-1 and TRBJ2-3, with 9 bases lining up with TRBD2. The CDR3 is 17 residues long. Per the germline V gene, CDR1 is MGHRA and CDR2 is YSYEKL. V was clipped by 1 base and J by 2 bases; unmatched bases: 7. CDR3 bases: TGCGCCAGCAGCCAAGTGGCGGCGGGAGGGACCACAGATACGCAGTATTTT. Its translation is CASSQVAAGGTTDTQYF.

This clonotype occurred a few times. V and J are TRBV25-1 and TRBJ1-5; D is unclear. Between the trimmed V and J ends, which lost 4 bases and 5 bases, there was a span of 6 bases. The CDR3 totals 12 residues. CDR1 MGHDK and CDR2 SYGVNS come from the germline V gene. The chain's CDR3 is CASSGSDQPQHF. DNA for the CDR3: TGTGCCAGCAGTGGATCCGATCAGCCCCAGCATTTT.

This clonotype appeared a few times. The rearrangement links TRBV3-1 to TRBJ2-3; TRBD1 is a possible D gene (5 bases). V was pared by 0 bases and J by 3 bases, with 13 bases between. From germline, CDR1 is LGHDT and CDR2 YNNKEL (reference sequence). The CDR3 sequence is 16 residues long. CDR3 amino acids: CASSQDQGAWTDTQYF. CDR3 bases: TGTGCCAGCAGCCAAGATCAAGGGGCTTGGACAGATACGCAGTATTTT.